This T cell receptor beta chain was identified in a study of beta chain features in type 1 diabetes. Broader study findings: In all four CD4+ subsets, TCRB CDR3 length was significantly, moderately reduced in type 1 diabetes.

The CDR3 length is 14 residues. V was clipped by 3 bases and J by 4 bases, with 12 bases between them. In germline, CDR1 is SGHTA, CDR2 FQGTGA. Only a few counts were recorded for this clone. The target antigen is unknown. Other DNA sequences in this specimen translate into the identical CDR3. What was sequenced were expressed TCRB transcripts, since all of the isolated RNA had been reverse transcribed. Profiled with immunoSEQ multiplex PCR; TCRdb holds only in-frame clones, not every one. The sample lists some 280,000 clones; around 15% were seen once. Source material: naive CD4+ T cells from blood. The source is a man under 40 with type 1 diabetes. The chain links TRBV7-3 to TRBJ2-5; tentative D call: TRBD1 (5 bases). The CDR3 reads CASSFQGGGETQYF. The CDR3 bases are TGTGCCAGCAGCTTCCAGGGCGGCGGAGAGACCCAGTACTTC.